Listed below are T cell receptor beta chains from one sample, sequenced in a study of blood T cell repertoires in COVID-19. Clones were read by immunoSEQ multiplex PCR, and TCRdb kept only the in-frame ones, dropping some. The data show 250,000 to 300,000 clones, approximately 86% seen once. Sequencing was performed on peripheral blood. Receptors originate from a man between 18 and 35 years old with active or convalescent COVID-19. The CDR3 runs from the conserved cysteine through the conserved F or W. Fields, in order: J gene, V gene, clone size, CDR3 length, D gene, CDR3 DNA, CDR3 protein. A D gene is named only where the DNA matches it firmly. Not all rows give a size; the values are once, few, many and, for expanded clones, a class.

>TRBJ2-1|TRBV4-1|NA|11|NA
TGCGCCAGCAGCCAAGATTGGCAGCAGTTCTTC
CASSQDWQQFF
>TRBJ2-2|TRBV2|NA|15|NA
TGTGCCAGCAGTGCCTTAGATATGAACACCGGGGAGCTGTTTTTT
CASSALDMNTGELFF
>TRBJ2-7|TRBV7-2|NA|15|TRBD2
TGTGCCAGCAGCTGGGGCCGAGCGGGAACCTACGAGCAGTACTTC
CASSWGRAGTYEQYF
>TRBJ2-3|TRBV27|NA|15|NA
TGTGCCAGCAGTCCTGTCTTGTCTAGCACAGATACGCAGTATTTT
CASSPVLSSTDTQYF
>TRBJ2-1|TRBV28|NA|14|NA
TGTGCCAGCAGTCCCCCTAGGACCTACAATGAGCAGTTCTTC
CASSPPRTYNEQFF
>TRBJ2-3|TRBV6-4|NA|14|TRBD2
TGTGCCAGCAGTACTAGCGGCGGCACAGATACGCAGTATTTT
CASSTSGGTDTQYF
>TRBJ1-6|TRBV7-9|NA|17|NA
TGTGCCAGCAGCTTTCCATTCCCGGGACACGATAATTCACCCCTCCACTTT
CASSFPFPGHDNSPLHF
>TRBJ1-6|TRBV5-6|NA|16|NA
TGTGCCAGCAGCAGGGGACATTTGGGGAGAGGGGCACCCCTCCACTTT
CASSRGHLGRGAPLHF
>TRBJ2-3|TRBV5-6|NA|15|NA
TGTGCCAGCAGCTACAGGCCTGTTAGCACAGATACGCAGTATTTT
CASSYRPVSTDTQYF
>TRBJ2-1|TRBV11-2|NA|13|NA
TGTGCCAGCAGCTTAGATCCAGGGAATGAGCAGTTCTTC
CASSLDPGNEQFF
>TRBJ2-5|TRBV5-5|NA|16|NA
TGTGCCAGCAGCTTGGCACCGGGGTCCAGGTGGGAGACCCAGTACTTC
CASSLAPGSRWETQYF
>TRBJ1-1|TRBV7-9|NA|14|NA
TGTGCCAGCAGCTTAGTCCAGGCCAACACTGAAGCTTTCTTT
CASSLVQANTEAFF
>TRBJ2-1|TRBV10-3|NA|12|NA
TGTGCCATCATGGGTCAGGGCCGTGAGCAGTTCTTC
CAIMGQGREQFF
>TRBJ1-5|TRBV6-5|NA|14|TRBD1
TGTGCCAGCAGTTCAGGGGGCGCAGGACAGCCCCAGCATTTT
CASSSGGAGQPQHF
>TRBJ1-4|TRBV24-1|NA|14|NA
TGTGCCTCACGCCCCCGGGTGACTAATGAAAAACTGTTTTTT
CASRPRVTNEKLFF
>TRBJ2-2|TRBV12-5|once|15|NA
TGTGCTAGTGGCCTCCCCCAGGCGGGCACCGGGGAGCTGTTTTTT
CASGLPQAGTGELFF
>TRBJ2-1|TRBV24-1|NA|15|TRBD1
TGTGCCACCAGTGATTTTAAGGGACAGGCGATCGAGCAGTTCTTC
CATSDFKGQAIEQFF
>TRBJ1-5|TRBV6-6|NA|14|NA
TGTGCCAGCAGACGCAACAGGGACAATCAGCCCCAGCATTTT
CASRRNRDNQPQHF
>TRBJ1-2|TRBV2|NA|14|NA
TGTGCCAGCATACTTTTTCTCACTCTGAATGGCTACACCTTC
CASILFLTLNGYTF
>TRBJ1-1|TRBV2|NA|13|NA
TGTGCCAGCAGCTACAGGTTGAACACTGAAGCTTTCTTT
CASSYRLNTEAFF
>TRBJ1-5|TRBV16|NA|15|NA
TGTGCCAGCAGCCAATCGGGGCAGTCGAATCAGCCCCAGCATTTT
CASSQSGQSNQPQHF
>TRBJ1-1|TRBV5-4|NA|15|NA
TGTGCCAGCCGACCGCGGGGATTCATGAACACTGAAGCTTTCTTT
CASRPRGFMNTEAFF
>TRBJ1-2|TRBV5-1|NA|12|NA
TGCGCCAGCAGCTTGGGAGACTATGGCTACACCTTC
CASSLGDYGYTF
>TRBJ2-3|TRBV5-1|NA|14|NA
TGCGCCAGCAGCTCCCTTCCCCGGGCAGATACGCAGTATTTT
CASSSLPRADTQYF
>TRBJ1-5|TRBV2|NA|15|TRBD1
TGTGCCAGCAGTTCTCCCGAGGGGGCAGCCATGCCCCAGCATTTT
CASSSPEGAAMPQHF
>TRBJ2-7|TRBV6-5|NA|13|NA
TGTGCCAGCAGTCTATATGGTAGTCCCGAGCAGTACTTC
CASSLYGSPEQYF
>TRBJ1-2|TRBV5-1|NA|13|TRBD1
TGCGCCAGCAGCTTACGACAGGGCTATGGCTACACCTTC
CASSLRQGYGYTF
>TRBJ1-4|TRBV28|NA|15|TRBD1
TGTGCCAGCCGATCCCCGACAGGGGGTAATGAAAAACTGTTTTTT
CASRSPTGGNEKLFF
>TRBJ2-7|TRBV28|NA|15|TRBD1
TGTGCCAGCATACCAGGACAGGGGGCTTTCTACGAGCAGTACTTC
CASIPGQGAFYEQYF
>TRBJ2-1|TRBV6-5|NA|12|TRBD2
TGTGCCAGCAGAGCGGGGGTCAATGAGCAGTTCTTC
CASRAGVNEQFF
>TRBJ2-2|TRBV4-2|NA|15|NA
TGTGCCAGCAGCCAAGAATACATCGCGGCCGGGGAGCTGTTTTTT
CASSQEYIAAGELFF
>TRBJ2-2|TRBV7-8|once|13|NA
TGTGCCAGCAGCCCAGTCGGGTTCGGGGAGCTGTTTTTT
CASSPVGFGELFF
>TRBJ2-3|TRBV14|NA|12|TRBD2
TGTGCCAGCAGCCAAGTGGGGACTAGCCAGTATTTT
CASSQVGTSQYF
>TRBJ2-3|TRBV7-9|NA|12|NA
TGTGCCAGCAGCCCGCGATCAGATACGCAGTATTTT
CASSPRSDTQYF
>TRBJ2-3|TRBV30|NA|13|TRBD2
TGTGCCTGGGGGCGGGGGGGCACAGATACGCAGTATTTT
CAWGRGGTDTQYF
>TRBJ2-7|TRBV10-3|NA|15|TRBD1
TGTGCCATCAGTGGGACAGGGGAAAACTCCTACGAGCAGTACTTC
CAISGTGENSYEQYF
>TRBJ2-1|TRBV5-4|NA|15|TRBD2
TGTGCCAGCAGCCTTCGGGCGGGAGTTGCAAATGAGCAGTTCTTC
CASSLRAGVANEQFF
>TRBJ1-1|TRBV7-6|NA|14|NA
TGTGCCAGCAGCCCCTTGGGGGGGGGCACTGAAGCTTTCTTT
CASSPLGGGTEAFF
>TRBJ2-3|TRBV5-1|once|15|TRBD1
TGCGCCAGCAGCTGGACAGGGGATATGTCAGATACGCAGTATTTT
CASSWTGDMSDTQYF
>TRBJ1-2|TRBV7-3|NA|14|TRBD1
TGTGCCAGCAGCTCTACCGGACAGGGAGATGGCTACACCTTC
CASSSTGQGDGYTF
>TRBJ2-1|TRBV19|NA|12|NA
TGTGCCAGTACTACATACGGGAATGAGCAGTTCTTC
CASTTYGNEQFF
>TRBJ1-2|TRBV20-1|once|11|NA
TGCAGTGCTAGAGATCCGAGAGGCTACACCTTC
CSARDPRGYTF
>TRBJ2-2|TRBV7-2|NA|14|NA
TGTGCCAGCAGCCGGGGACTGATTGACGGGGAGCTGTTTTTT
CASSRGLIDGELFF
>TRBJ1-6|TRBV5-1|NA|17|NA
TGCGCCAGCAGCTTGGCGGTCAGGGGCCGAGGGAATTCACCCCTCCACTTT
CASSLAVRGRGNSPLHF
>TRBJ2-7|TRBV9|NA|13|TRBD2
TGTGCCAGCAGCCCCCAGACTAGCCATGAGCAGTACTTC
CASSPQTSHEQYF
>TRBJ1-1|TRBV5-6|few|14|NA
TGTGCCAGCAGCTGGGGGCAGGGGTACACTGAAGCTTTCTTT
CASSWGQGYTEAFF
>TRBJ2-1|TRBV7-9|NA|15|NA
TGTGCCAGCAGCCCGGGGTTTTCGGAATACAATGAGCAGTTCTTC
CASSPGFSEYNEQFF
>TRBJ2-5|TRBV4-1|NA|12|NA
TGCGCCAGCAGCCAAGTACCGGGGGCCCAGTACTTC
CASSQVPGAQYF
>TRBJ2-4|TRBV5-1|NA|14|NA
TGCGCCAGCAGCCCACGGGGAACTGGGAACATTCAGTACTTC
CASSPRGTGNIQYF
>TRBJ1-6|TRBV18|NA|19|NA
TGTGCCAGCTCACGAACCCCGGGAGGTGACAGCTCCTATAATTCACCCCTCCACTTT
CASSRTPGGDSSYNSPLHF
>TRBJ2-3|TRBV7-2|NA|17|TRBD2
TGTGCCAGCAGCTCCAGAGGAGCGAGCGGGAGAACAGATACGCAGTATTTT
CASSSRGASGRTDTQYF
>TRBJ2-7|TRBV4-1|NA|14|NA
TGCGCCAGCAGCCAATTGGTTAGCGGATACGAGCAGTACTTC
CASSQLVSGYEQYF
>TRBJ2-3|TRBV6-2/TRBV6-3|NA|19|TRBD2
TGTGCCAGCAGTTTTACTAGCGGGGTGTCGTCATATGGAGGAGATACGCAGTATTTT
CASSFTSGVSSYGGDTQYF
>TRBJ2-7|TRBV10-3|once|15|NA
TGTGCCATCAGTGAATCCCAGTACAACTCCTACGAGCAGTACTTC
CAISESQYNSYEQYF
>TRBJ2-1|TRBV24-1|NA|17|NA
TGTGCCACCAGTGACTCCGGGGGGCTGGCACGACCCAATGAGCAGTTCTTC
CATSDSGGLARPNEQFF
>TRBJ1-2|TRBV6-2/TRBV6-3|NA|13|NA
TGTGCCAGCAGACCTCACATGGACTCGGGCTACACCTTC
CASRPHMDSGYTF
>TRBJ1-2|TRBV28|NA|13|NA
TGTGCCAGCAGTTTGGCTGGGGGCCATGGCTACACCTTC
CASSLAGGHGYTF